This TCR beta chain was profiled in a study of Graves' ophthalmopathy and Graves' hyperthyroidism. Looking at the study overall: The stable label applied to hyperthyroidism with no ophthalmopathy within 18 months of follow-up.

This clonotype was counted a few times. What it recognizes is unknown. General study findings and limits: Thyroid clonotypes that were expanded above 0.001 frequency mostly also appeared in blood.

Orbital computed tomography and thyroid ultrasound, along with TRAb, serum thyroxine and clinical symptoms, underpinned diagnosis. Researchers took RNA transcripts and amplified TCR beta CDR3 regions from them. HTBI-primed first-round RT-PCR preceded second-round multiplex PCR. TCRdb ran MiXCR on the multiplex PCR reads and lists one entry per CDR3 protein. The sample contains around 1,000,000 distinct CDR3 sequences, about two fifths of which appear only once. V dropped 4 bases and J dropped 5; count of bases not matched to a gene: 11. The CDR3 is made up of 15 amino acids. Germline V gives CDR1 SGHRS, CDR2 YFSETQ.

The source is an adult man with Graves' hyperthyroidism. The chain recombines TRBV5-1 with TRBJ2-7; 8 bases map to TRBD1. Sequencing was done on a sample of peripheral blood or thyroid tissue (not recorded which). CDR3 residues: CASSKLPGQANEQYF. The DNA for the CDR3 is TGCGCCAGCAGCAAACTACCGGGACAGGCCAACGAGCAGTACTTC.